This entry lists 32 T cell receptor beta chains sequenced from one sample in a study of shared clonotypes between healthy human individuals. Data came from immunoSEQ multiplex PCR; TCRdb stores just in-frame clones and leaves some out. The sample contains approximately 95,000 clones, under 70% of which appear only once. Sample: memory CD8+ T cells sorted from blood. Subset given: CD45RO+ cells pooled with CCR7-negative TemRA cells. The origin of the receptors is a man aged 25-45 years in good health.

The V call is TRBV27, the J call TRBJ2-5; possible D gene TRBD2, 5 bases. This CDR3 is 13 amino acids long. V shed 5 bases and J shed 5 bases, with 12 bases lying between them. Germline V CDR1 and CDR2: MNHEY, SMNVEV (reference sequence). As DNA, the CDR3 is TGTGCCAGCAGTCGCACTAGATGGGAGACCCAGTACTTC. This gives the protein CASSRTRWETQYF.

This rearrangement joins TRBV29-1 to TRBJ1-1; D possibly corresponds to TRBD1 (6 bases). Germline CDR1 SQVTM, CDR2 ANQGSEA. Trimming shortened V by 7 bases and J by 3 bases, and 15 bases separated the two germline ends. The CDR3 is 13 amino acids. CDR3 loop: CSARPRGDTEAFF. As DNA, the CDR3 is TGCAGCGCGCGACCTAGGGGGGACACTGAAGCTTTCTTT. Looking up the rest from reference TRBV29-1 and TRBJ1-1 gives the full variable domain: SAVISQKPSRDICQRGTSLTIQCQVDSQVTMMFWYRQQPGQSLTLIATANQGSEATYESGFVIDKFPISRPNLTFSTLTVSNMSPEDSSIYLCSARPRGDTEAFFGQGTRLTVV.

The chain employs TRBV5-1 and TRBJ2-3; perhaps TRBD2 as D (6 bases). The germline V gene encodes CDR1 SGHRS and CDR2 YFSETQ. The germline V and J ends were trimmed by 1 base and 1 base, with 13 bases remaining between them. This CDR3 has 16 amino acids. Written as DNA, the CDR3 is TGCGCCAGCAGCTTGATGTTCGGCGGGGGCACAGATACGCAGTATTTT. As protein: CASSLMFGGGTDTQYF. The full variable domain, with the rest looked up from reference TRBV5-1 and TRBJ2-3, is KAGVTQTPRYLIKTRGQQVTLSCSPISGHRSVSWYQQTPGQGLQFLFEYFSETQRNKGNFPGRFSGRQFSNSRSEMNVSTLELGDSALYLCASSLMFGGGTDTQYFGPGTRLTVL.

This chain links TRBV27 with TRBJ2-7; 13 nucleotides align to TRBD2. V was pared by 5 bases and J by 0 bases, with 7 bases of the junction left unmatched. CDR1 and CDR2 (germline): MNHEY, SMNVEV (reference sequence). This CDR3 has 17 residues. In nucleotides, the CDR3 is TGTGCCAGCAGTCACCGACTAGCGGGAGGACCCTCCTACGAGCAGTACTTC. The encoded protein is CASSHRLAGGPSYEQYF.

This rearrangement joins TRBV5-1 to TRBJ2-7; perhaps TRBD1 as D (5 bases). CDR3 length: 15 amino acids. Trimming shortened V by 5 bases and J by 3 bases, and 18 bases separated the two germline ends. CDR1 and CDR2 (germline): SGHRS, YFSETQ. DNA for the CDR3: TGCGCCAGCAGTTCGGCGATATTCGACAGCTACGAGCAGTACTTC. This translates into CASSSAIFDSYEQYF.

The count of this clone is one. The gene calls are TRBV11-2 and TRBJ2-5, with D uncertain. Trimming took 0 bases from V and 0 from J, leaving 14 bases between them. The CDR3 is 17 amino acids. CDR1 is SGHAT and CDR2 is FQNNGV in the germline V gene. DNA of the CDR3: TGTGCCAGCAGCTTAGACTGGTGGCAAAGTAACCAAGAGACCCAGTACTTC. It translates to CASSLDWWQSNQETQYF.

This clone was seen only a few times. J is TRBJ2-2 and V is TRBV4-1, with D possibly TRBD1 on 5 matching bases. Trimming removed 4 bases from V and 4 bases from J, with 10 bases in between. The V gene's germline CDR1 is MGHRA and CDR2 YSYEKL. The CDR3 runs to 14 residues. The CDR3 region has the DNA TGCGCCAGCAGCCCTAATAGGGGCACCGGGGAGCTGTTTTTT. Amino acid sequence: CASSPNRGTGELFF.

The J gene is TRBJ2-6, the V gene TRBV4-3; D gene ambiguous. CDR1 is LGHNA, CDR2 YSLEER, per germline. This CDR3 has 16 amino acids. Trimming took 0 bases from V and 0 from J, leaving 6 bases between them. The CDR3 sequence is CASSQDHSSGANVLTF. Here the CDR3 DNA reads TGCGCCAGCAGCCAAGATCACAGCTCTGGGGCCAACGTCCTGACTTTC.

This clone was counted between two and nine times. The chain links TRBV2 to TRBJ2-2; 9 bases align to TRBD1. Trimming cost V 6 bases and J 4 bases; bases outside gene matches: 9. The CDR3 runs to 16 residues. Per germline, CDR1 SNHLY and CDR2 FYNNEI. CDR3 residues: CASRAGTGISTGELFF. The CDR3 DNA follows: TGTGCCAGCAGGGCTGGGACAGGGATATCCACCGGGGAGCTGTTTTTT.

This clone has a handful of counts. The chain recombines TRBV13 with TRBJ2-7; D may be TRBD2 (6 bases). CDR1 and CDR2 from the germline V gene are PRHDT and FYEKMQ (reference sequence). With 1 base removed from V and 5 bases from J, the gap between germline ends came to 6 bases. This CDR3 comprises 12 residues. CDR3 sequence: CASSLAGDEQYF. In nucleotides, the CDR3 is TGTGCCAGCAGCTTAGCGGGAGACGAGCAGTACTTC. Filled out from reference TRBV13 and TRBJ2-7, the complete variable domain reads AAGVIQSPRHLIKEKRETATLKCYPIPRHDTVYWYQQGPGQDPQFLISFYEKMQSDKGSIPDRFSAQQFSDYHSELNMSSLELGDSALYFCASSLAGDEQYFGPGTRLTVT.

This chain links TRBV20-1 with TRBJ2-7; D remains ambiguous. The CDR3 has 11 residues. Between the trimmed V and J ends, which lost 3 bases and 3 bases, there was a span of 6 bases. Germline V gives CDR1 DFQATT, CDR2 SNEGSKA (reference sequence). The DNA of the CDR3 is TGCAGTGCTAGTTCCCGCTACGAGCAGTACTTC. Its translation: CSASSRYEQYF.

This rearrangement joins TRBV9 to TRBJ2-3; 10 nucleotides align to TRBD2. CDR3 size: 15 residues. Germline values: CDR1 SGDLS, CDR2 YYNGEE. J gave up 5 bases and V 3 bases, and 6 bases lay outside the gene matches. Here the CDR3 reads CASSDLAGEVDTQYF. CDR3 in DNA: TGTGCCAGCAGCGATCTAGCGGGAGAGGTAGATACGCAGTATTTT.

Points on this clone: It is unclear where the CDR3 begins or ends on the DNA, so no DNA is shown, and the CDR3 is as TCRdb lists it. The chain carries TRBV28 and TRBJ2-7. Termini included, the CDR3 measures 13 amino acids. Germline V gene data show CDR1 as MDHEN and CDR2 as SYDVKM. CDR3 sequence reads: CASSFGAGDEQYF.

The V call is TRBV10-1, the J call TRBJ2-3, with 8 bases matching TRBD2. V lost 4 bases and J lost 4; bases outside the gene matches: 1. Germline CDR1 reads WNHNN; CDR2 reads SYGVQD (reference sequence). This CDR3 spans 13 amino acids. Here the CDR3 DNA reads TGCGCCAGCAGTGGGGGACTAGCAGATACGCAGTATTTT. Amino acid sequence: CASSGGLADTQYF.

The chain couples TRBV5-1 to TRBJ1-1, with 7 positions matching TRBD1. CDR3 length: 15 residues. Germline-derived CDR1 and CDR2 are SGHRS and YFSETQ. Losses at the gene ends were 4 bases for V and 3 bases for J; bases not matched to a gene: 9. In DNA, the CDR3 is TGCGCCAGCAGCGGAGGTACCGGGACAGACACTGAAGCTTTCTTT. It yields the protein CASSGGTGTDTEAFF.

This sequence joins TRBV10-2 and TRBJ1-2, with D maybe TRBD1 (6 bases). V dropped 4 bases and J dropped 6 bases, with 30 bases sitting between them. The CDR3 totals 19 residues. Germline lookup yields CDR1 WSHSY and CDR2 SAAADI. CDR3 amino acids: CASSVNIFLTDRRLDGYTF. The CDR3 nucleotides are TGCGCCAGCAGTGTAAACATATTTCTGACAGACAGGCGCTTGGATGGCTACACCTTC.

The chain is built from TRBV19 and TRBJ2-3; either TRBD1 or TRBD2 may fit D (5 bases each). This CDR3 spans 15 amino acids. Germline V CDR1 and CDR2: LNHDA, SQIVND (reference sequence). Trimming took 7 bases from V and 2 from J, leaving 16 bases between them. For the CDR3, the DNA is TGTGCCAGTACCCCTAAGCAGGGAGACACAGATACGCAGTATTTT. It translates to CASTPKQGDTDTQYF.

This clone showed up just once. The CDR3 nucleotides read TGTGCCAGCAGCTTGTTGGGGGCTCGGTACCAAGAGACCCAGTACTTC. It yields the protein CASSLLGARYQETQYF. The J gene is TRBJ2-5, the V gene TRBV5-6; D might be TRBD1 (6 bases). The V gene lost 1 base and the J gene lost 0 bases, with 13 bases spanning the gap. This CDR3 is 16 amino acids long. Germline V CDR1 and CDR2: SGHDT, YYEEEE.

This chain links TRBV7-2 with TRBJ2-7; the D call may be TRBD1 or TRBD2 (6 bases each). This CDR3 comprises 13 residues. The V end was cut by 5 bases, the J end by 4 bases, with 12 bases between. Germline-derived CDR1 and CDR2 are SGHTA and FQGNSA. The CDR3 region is CASSPPGAYEQYF. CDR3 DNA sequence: TGTGCCAGCAGCCCCCCGGGGGCGTACGAGCAGTACTTC. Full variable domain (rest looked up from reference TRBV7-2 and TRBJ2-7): GAGVSQSPSNKVTEKGKDVELRCDPISGHTALYWYRQSLGQGLEFLIYFQGNSAPDKSGLPSDRFSAERTGGSVSTLTIQRTQQEDSAVYLCASSPPGAYEQYFGPGTRLTVT.

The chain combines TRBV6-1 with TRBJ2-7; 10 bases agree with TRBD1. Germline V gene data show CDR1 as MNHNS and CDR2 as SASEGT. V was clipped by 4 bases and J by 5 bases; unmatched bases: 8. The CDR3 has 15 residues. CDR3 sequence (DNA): TGTGCCAGCAGTGTTCTGGGACAGGGGATCGACGAGCAGTACTTC. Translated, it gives CASSVLGQGIDEQYF.

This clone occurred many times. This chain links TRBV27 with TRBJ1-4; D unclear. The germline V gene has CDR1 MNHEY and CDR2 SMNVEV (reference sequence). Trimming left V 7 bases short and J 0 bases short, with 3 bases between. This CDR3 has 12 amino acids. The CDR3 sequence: CASKSTNEKLFF. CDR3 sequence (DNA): TGTGCCAGCAAATCAACTAATGAAAAACTGTTTTTT.

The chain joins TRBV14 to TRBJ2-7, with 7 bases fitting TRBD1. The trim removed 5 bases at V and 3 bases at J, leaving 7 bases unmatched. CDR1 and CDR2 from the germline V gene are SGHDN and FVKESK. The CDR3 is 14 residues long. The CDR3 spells CASSANPGGYEQYF. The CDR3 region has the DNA TGTGCCAGCAGCGCGAACCCAGGGGGCTACGAGCAGTACTTC.

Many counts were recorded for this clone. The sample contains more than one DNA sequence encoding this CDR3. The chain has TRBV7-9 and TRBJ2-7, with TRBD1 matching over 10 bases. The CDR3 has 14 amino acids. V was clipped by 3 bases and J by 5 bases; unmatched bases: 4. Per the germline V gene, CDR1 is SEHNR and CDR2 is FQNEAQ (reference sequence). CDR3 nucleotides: TGTGCCAGCAGCTTGGGGACAGGGGTAAACGAGCAGTACTTC. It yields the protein CASSLGTGVNEQYF.

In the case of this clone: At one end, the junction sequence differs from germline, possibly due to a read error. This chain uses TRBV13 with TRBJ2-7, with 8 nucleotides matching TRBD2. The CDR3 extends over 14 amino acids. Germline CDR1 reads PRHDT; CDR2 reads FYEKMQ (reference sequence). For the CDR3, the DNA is TGTGCCAGCAGCATAGGGACTAGCTCCTACGAGCAGTACTTC. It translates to CASSIGTSSYEQYF.

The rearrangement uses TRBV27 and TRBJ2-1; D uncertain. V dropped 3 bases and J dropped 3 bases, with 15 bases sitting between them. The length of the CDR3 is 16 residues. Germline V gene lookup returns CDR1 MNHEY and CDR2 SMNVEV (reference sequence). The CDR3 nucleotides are TGTGCCAGCAGTTTTTCCTCCAGCGTCCGCTACAATGAGCAGTTCTTC. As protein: CASSFSSSVRYNEQFF.

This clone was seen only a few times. The CDR3 nucleotides are TGTGCCAGCAGCTTCCCGGGAGGCCCTTACTCCTACGAGCAGTACTTC. This translates into CASSFPGGPYSYEQYF. V gene TRBV7-9 combines with J gene TRBJ2-7; 7 bases are shared with TRBD2. Germline trimming cut 3 bases from V and 0 bases from J; bases unmatched to any gene: 8. The CDR3 has 16 amino acids. Germline lookup yields CDR1 SEHNR and CDR2 FQNEAQ (reference sequence). Full variable domain (remainder filled in from reference TRBV7-9 and TRBJ2-7): DTGVSQNPRHKITKRGQNVTFRCDPISEHNRLYWYRQTLGQGPEFLTYFQNEAQLEKSRLLSDRFSAERPKGSFSTLEIQRTEQGDSAMYLCASSFPGGPYSYEQYFGPGTRLTVT.

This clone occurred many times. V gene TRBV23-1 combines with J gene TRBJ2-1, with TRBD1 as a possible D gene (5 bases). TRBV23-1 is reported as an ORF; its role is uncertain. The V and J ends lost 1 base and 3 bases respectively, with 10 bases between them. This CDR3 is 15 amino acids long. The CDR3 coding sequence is TGCGCCAGCAGTCAATTAAGGGGTGGCTACAATGAGCAGTTCTTC. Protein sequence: CASSQLRGGYNEQFF.

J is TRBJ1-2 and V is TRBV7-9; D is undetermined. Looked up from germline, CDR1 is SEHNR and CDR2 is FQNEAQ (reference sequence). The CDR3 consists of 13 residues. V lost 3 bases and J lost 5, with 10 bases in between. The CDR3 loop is CASSLVAAYGYTF. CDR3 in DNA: TGTGCCAGCAGCTTGGTGGCGGCTTATGGCTACACCTTC.

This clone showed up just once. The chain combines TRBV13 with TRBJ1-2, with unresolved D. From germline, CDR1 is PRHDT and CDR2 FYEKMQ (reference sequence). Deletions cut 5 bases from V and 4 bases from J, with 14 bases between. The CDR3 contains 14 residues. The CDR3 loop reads CASSLSPPVYGYTF. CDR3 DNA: TGTGCCAGCAGCCTCTCTCCTCCAGTCTATGGCTACACCTTC.

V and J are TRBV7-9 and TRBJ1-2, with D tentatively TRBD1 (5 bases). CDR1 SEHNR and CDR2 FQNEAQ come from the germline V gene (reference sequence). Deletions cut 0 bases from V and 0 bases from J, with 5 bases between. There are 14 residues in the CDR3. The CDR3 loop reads CASSLAGANYGYTF. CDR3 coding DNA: TGTGCCAGCAGCTTAGCGGGGGCTAACTATGGCTACACCTTC.

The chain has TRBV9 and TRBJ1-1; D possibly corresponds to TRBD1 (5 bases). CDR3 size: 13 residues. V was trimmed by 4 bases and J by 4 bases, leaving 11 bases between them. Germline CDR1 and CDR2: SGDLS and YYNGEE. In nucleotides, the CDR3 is TGTGCCAGCAGCCGTAGTGGGGGCACTGAAGCTTTCTTT. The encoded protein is CASSRSGGTEAFF.

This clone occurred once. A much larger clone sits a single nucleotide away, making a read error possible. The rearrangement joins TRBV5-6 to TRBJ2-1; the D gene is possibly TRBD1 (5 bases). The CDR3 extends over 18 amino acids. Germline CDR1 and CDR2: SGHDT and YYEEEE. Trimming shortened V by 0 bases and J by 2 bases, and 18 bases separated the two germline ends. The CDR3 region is CASSLAGQGTSPYNEQFF. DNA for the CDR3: TGTGCCAGCAGCTTGGCAGGTCAGGGCACCAGCCCCTACAATGAGCAGTTCTTC. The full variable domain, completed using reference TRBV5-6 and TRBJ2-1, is DAGVTQSPTHLIKTRGQQVTLRCSPKSGHDTVSWYQQALGQGPQFIFQYYEEEERQRGNFPDRFSGHQFPNYSSELNVNALLLGDSALYLCASSLAGQGTSPYNEQFFGPGTRLTVL.